This T cell receptor (beta chain) was documented in a study of shared clonotypes between healthy human individuals (dated by TCRdb to about 2020). A note on the overall study: The cohort included a few men and a couple of women between 18 and 49 years of age. Per donor, three plates each were used for CD4 naive and CD4 memory, two for CD8 naive, and one for CD8 memory. To estimate repertoire size and how much clonotype sharing occurs between individuals, the study deeply sequenced the blood TCR repertoires of five healthy adults. Different laboratories and diverse techniques were used to prepare libraries and sequence TCR repertoires, to increase sequencing depth and limit assay-specific biases. Each donor's leukapheresis produced roughly between roughly 0.9 and 9 billion PBMCs.

Points the paper makes about the study in general: Even with the large sequencing depth, rarefaction of the sorted-subset datasets indicated that sequencing was incomplete. Clonotypes shared by all four sorted-subset donors showed higher generation probabilities than non-shared clonotypes. Estimated clonotype richness was generally larger for naive than for memory subsets. Because the study included only a small number of donors, the genetic and exposure-history diversity represented was limited. When a handful of donors were compared, the shared fraction of clonotypes was around 5.1% for naive CD4, 3.5% to 4% for naive CD8, 2.3% for memory CD4, and 0.35% to 0.4% for memory CD8. Sampling was limited to blood, and TCR repertoires in tissue likely differ from TCR repertoires in blood. Pairwise subsampling led to the expectation that sequencing depth would affect the degree of clonotype sharing among donors.

TCR CDR3 regions were amplified from genomic DNA by multiplex PCR using the deep immunoSEQ assay. For each cell subset, the extracted genomic DNA was distributed evenly across all wells of several immunoSEQ 96-well plates, and each plate served as one replicate. For sorted subsets, about 200 ng genomic DNA, equal to some 30,000 T cell genomes, was loaded into each replicate PCR. Purified libraries were quantified with a Qubit 3.0 fluorometer, sized on a Bioanalyzer 2100, and re-quantified with the KAPA Library Quantification kit. A separate single-read 150-cycle Illumina NextSeq 550 flow cell was used to sequence each immunoSEQ 96-well plate. The authors processed their data as follows. The immunoSEQ output contained only junctional sequences without quality scores, so filtering could not match that applied to full-length reads. To assign V/J genes and CDR3, sequences were annotated against IMGT germline references using PyIR, a Python wrapper for IgBLAST v1.9. Reads were filtered out if the reads had weak V/J assignments (E-value above 1e-6), no CDR3, stop codons, out-of-frame junctions, or ambiguous translated residues. V3J clonotypes were defined by identical inferred V gene, J gene, and CDR3 amino acid sequence. The percentage overlap between two repertoires was calculated by dividing the number of shared unique clonotypes by the size of the smaller repertoire. Three approaches were used to assess repertoire richness: RTK rarefaction, the Chao1 estimator, and Recon v2.1 estimates of unobserved clonotypes. For all TCRbeta clonotypes obtained by the gDNA method from four donors, generation probabilities were computed with OLGA. This is the immuneACCESS table as TCRdb keeps it, with only in-frame sequences that have V and J called. A part of the clones is gone; compared with another copy, unresolved V genes explain less than half, and the rest is unexplained. Clone size and the V and J calls come from that table; the DNA yielded D and trimming. This sample comprises hundreds of thousands of clones, about 78% of them detected only once. Clones ranked in the top ten supply 1.8% of the sample.

Healthy HIV-negative adults with no recently reported acute infections or vaccinations were included as donors. Every donor was a Caucasian adult living in Nashville, Tennessee, USA. CD4+ T cells were enriched by magnetic negative selection; naive cells were then positively selected on CD45RA, and the negative fraction formed the memory subset. Blood was obtained by leukapheresis, after which PBMCs were separated by Ficoll-Histopaque density gradient centrifugation and cryopreserved in liquid nitrogen vapor phase. Analytical flow cytometry was used to check the purity and quantity of each magnetically sorted T cell population. Genomic DNA was isolated from each sorted fraction and quantified by UV absorbance on a Nanodrop 2000c. With regard to this clone: The antigen it recognizes is unknown. No base quality information exists; no much larger clone differs at one position.

In the germline V gene (reference sequence), CDR1 corresponds to SEHNR and CDR2 to FQNEAQ. Trimming removed 1 base from V and 7 bases from J; the gene matches leave 6 bases unexplained. From cysteine to phenylalanine, the CDR3 is 16 amino acids long. Of all the DNA, just the CDR3 is kept, 48 bases in frame from base 1. The source material was memory CD4+ T cells sorted from blood. What this sample's cell subset or site label stands for: CD45RA-negative fraction. In this chain, TRBV7-9 is recombined with TRBJ1-4, and 10 junction bases match TRBD1. The clonotype was recovered from a woman in her 30s in good health. The CDR3 sequence is CASSLGDRGLTEKLFF. The DNA reads as follows: TGTGCCAGCAGCTTAGGCGACAGGGGGCTGACTGAAAAACTGTTTTTT.